Below, 23 T cell receptor beta chains from the same sample are listed, as sequenced in a study of CD8 T cells in ankylosing spondylitis. In TCRdb, the 5' RACE reads were re-called with MiXCR into one record per CDR3 protein. The sample includes about 150,000 distinct CDR3 sequences, 40% to 50% of them seen just once. The sample comprised synovial fluid, either unsorted or a sorted T cell fraction (not recorded which). All receptors derive from a male donor with ankylosing spondylitis.

The rearrangement links TRBV11-1 to TRBJ2-1, with 10 bases aligning to TRBD2. Germline CDR1 SGHAT, CDR2 FQDESV (reference sequence). The CDR3 extends over 18 amino acids. V shed 0 bases and J 8 bases; nucleotides not matched to a gene: 13. CDR3 protein: CASSLAKASGGLLDEQFF. The CDR3 bases are TGTGCCAGCAGCTTAGCGAAGGCTAGCGGGGGCCTATTGGATGAGCAGTTCTTC.

This clonotype was detected only a few times. The rearrangement uses TRBV12-3 or TRBV12-4 and TRBJ2-3; 8 nucleotides line up with TRBD2. The CDR3 sequence is 14 residues long. Trimming took 3 bases from V and 4 from J; bases not matched to a gene: 3. The CDR3 DNA follows: TGTGCCAGCAGTTTGCCGGGAGGGGCAGATACGCAGTATTTT. As protein: CASSLPGGADTQYF.

V usage is TRBV28 and J usage is TRBJ2-5; D tentatively reads TRBD1 or TRBD2 (5 bases each). V was shortened by 1 base and J by 0 bases, with 12 bases between the two germline ends. The CDR3 consists of 16 residues. Germline CDR1 is MDHEN and CDR2 is SYDVKM. The DNA of the CDR3 is TGTGCCAGCAGTTTATTGGGAGACAGTTACCAAGAGACCCAGTACTTC. Its protein is CASSLLGDSYQETQYF.

The chain combines TRBV29-1 with TRBJ2-1; 7 nucleotides line up with TRBD2. V lost 3 bases, J lost 0 bases, and 11 bases stayed unmatched. The CDR3 loop spans 17 amino acids. In germline, CDR1 is SQVTM, CDR2 ANQGSEA. The CDR3 sequence: CSVDRPSGQSSYNEQFF. DNA of the CDR3: TGCAGCGTTGACCGACCTAGCGGCCAGAGCTCCTACAATGAGCAGTTCTTC.

This clonotype was recorded many times. This chain uses TRBV10-3 with TRBJ1-6; D gene unclear. CDR1 ENHRY and CDR2 SYGVKD come from the germline V gene. V dropped 3 bases and J dropped 5 bases, with 8 bases sitting between them. This CDR3 spans 14 amino acids. In nucleotides, the CDR3 is TGTGCCATCAGTGATGCGGGGAATAATTCACCCCTCCACTTT. Amino acid sequence: CAISDAGNNSPLHF.

In its sample, this clonotype was seen a few times. A junction boundary mismatches the germline segment, possibly from a read error. The chain carries TRBV7-9 and TRBJ2-1, with D perhaps TRBD2 (6 bases). The CDR3 is 12 residues long. Germline V gives CDR1 SEHNR, CDR2 FQNEAQ (reference sequence). CDR3 protein: CASSPPWGEPVF. The DNA of the CDR3 is TGTGCCAGCAGCCCACCCTGGGGGGAACCGGTCTTC.

The chain carries TRBV10-2 and TRBJ1-1, with D maybe TRBD1 (6 bases). The V gene lost 8 bases and the J gene lost 1 base, with 8 bases spanning the gap. The CDR3 is 12 residues long. CDR1 and CDR2 from the germline V gene are WSHSY and SAAADI. Here the CDR3 reads CASETGNTEAFF. The CDR3 DNA reads TGCGCCAGCGAGACAGGGAACACTGAAGCTTTCTTT.

The CDR3 region has the DNA TGCAATGCCAGAGATCATTCGGTACCAGAGTACGAGCAGTACTTC. This gives the protein CNARDHSVPEYEQYF. J is TRBJ2-7 and V is TRBV20-1; no firm D call. CDR3 length equals 15 residues. Germline V gene data show CDR1 as DFQATT and CDR2 as SNEGSKA (reference sequence).

This clonotype was picked up many times. The rearrangement uses TRBV4-1 and TRBJ2-5; 8 bases fit TRBD1. The CDR3 length is 17 residues. Germline lookup yields CDR1 MGHRA and CDR2 YSYEKL. Losses at the gene ends were 0 bases for V and 5 bases for J; bases not matched to a gene: 11. CDR3 protein: CASSQDHRQGRKETQYF. The CDR3 DNA follows: TGCGCCAGCAGCCAAGATCACCGACAGGGGAGGAAGGAGACCCAGTACTTC.

The J gene is TRBJ2-7, the V gene TRBV7-9; 11 bases match TRBD1. V lost 3 bases to trimming and J lost 7 bases; unmatched junction nucleotides: 8. The CDR3 is 15 residues long. Germline V gives CDR1 SEHNR, CDR2 FQNEAQ (reference sequence). The CDR3 nucleotides read TGTGCCAGCAGCTTCTCCGCCGGACAGGGGGCAGAGCAGTACTTC. Amino acid sequence: CASSFSAGQGAEQYF.

This clonotype was found a few times. This rearrangement joins TRBV10-3 to TRBJ2-3; TRBD2 agrees at 12 bases. V dropped 5 bases and J dropped 4; count of bases not matched to a gene: 10. There are 17 residues in the CDR3. From germline, CDR1 is ENHRY and CDR2 SYGVKD. CDR3 in amino acids: CAISFRHRTSGADTQYF. CDR3 bases: TGTGCCATCAGTTTTCGCCACCGGACTAGCGGGGCAGATACGCAGTATTTT.

This chain links TRBV12-3 or TRBV12-4 with TRBJ2-1, with TRBD1 matching 9 bases. The CDR3 runs 14 residues. V lost 8 bases to trimming and J lost 6 bases; unmatched junction nucleotides: 8. The DNA of the CDR3 is TGTGCCAGCCCGAGGACAGGGGTCCCCAATGAGCAGTTCTTC. Protein sequence: CASPRTGVPNEQFF.

The chain uses TRBV7-2 and TRBJ2-1; 10 bases map to TRBD2. The junction had 3 bases not matched to a gene; V was cut back by 5 bases and J by 2 bases. This CDR3 comprises 15 residues. Germline V gene sequence: CDR1 SGHTA, CDR2 FQGNSA. The CDR3 DNA sequence: TGTGCCAGCAGCGTCAGCGGGAGGGCCTACAATGAGCAGTTCTTC. Protein product: CASSVSGRAYNEQFF. Looking up the rest from reference TRBV7-2 and TRBJ2-1 gives the full variable domain: GAGVSQSPSNKVTEKGKDVELRCDPISGHTALYWYRQSLGQGLEFLIYFQGNSAPDKSGLPSDRFSAERTGGSVSTLTIQRTQQEDSAVYLCASSVSGRAYNEQFFGPGTRLTVL.

This rearrangement joins TRBV10-3 to TRBJ2-1; TRBD1 matches at 7 bases. The CDR3 sequence is 13 residues long. CDR1 is ENHRY and CDR2 is SYGVKD in the germline V gene. The V gene end was trimmed by 6 bases and the J gene end by 1 base; junction bases not matched to a gene: 0. The CDR3 bases are TGTGCCATCAGGACAGGGTCCTACAATGAGCAGTTCTTC. It encodes CAIRTGSYNEQFF.

This chain uses TRBV6-5 with TRBJ2-7; tentative D call: TRBD2 (6 bases). This CDR3 has 15 amino acids. Germline CDR1 reads MNHEY; CDR2 reads SVGAGI. V lost 0 bases to trimming and J lost 2 bases, with 11 bases between them. For the CDR3, the DNA is TGTGCCAGCAGTTACTCGGGGGGACGGGCCTACGAGCAGTACTTC. It encodes CASSYSGGRAYEQYF.

CDR3 sequence: CASSHRTPGDTQYF. CDR3 nucleotides: TGTGCCAGCAGCCACCGGACCCCAGGGGATACGCAGTATTTT. The rearrangement joins TRBV7-9 to TRBJ2-3, with a tentative D call TRBD1 (5 bases). V gave up 5 bases and J gave up 6 bases, with 15 bases separating them. Germline values: CDR1 SEHNR, CDR2 FQNEAQ (reference sequence). This CDR3 spans 14 amino acids.

This CDR3 is CSARVRASGNTIYF. For the CDR3, the DNA is TGCAGTGCTAGAGTTCGGGCCTCTGGAAACACCATATATTTT. The chain carries TRBV20-1 and TRBJ1-3, with D uncertain. This CDR3 has 14 amino acids. The germline V gene encodes CDR1 DFQATT and CDR2 SNEGSKA (reference sequence). Trimming cost V 1 base and J 0 bases, with 7 bases left between them.

This clonotype was recorded a few times. The V call is TRBV5-1, the J call TRBJ1-3, with TRBD1 matching over 7 bases. The V gene end was trimmed by 5 bases and the J gene end by 0 bases; junction bases not matched to a gene: 14. CDR1 is SGHRS and CDR2 is YFSETQ in the germline V gene. This CDR3 is built from 18 residues. Here the CDR3 reads CASREPDRLNLSGNTIYF. The CDR3 DNA reads as TGCGCCAGCAGGGAACCGGACAGGCTAAATCTCTCTGGAAACACCATATATTTT.

This chain uses TRBV27 with TRBJ2-7; 11 bases are a match to TRBD1. V gave up 4 bases and J gave up 2 bases; unmatched junction bases: 10. The germline CDR1 and CDR2 sequences are MNHEY and SMNVEV (reference sequence). The CDR3 sequence is 17 residues long. The CDR3 coding sequence is TGTGCCAGCAGTTATTCCGTCCCGGGACAGGGGGCCTACGAGCAGTACTTC. It codes for CASSYSVPGQGAYEQYF.

This clonotype was detected only a few times. The chain employs TRBV4-1 and TRBJ1-1; unclear D gene. Germline V gives CDR1 MGHRA, CDR2 YSYEKL. The CDR3 extends over 14 amino acids. The ends were cut back, 0 bases at V and 3 bases at J, with 8 bases in the middle. The CDR3 nucleotides are TGCGCCAGCAGCCAAGACAGGACCCACACTGAAGCTTTCTTT. It encodes CASSQDRTHTEAFF.

The J gene is TRBJ2-3, the V gene TRBV6-1; no reliable D call. CDR1 is MNHNS, CDR2 SASEGT, per germline. The CDR3 spans 15 residues. Trimming took off 6 bases at V and 2 bases at J, with 15 bases between the two ends. The CDR3 spells CASSQVLESTDTQYF. CDR3 nucleotides: TGTGCCAGCAGCCAAGTCCTAGAATCCACAGATACGCAGTATTTT.

This chain links TRBV3-1 with TRBJ2-2; D may match TRBD1 or TRBD2 (5 bases each). In germline, CDR1 is LGHDT, CDR2 YNNKEL (reference sequence). Trimming left V 2 bases short and J 0 bases short, with 10 bases between. The CDR3 is 16 residues long. The CDR3 nucleotides are TGTGCCAGCAGCCAACTAGGGGACGCGAACACCGGGGAGCTGTTTTTT. It encodes CASSQLGDANTGELFF.

As DNA, the CDR3 is TGTGCCAGCAGCTTTCGGACAAGAAAGGAAGCTTTCTTT. Translation: CASSFRTRKEAFF. V is TRBV5-6 and J is TRBJ1-1; TRBD1 is a possible D gene (5 bases). The CDR3 consists of 13 residues. In germline, CDR1 is SGHDT, CDR2 YYEEEE. V was trimmed by 2 bases and J by 8 bases, leaving 13 bases between them.